Following are 30 T cell receptor beta chains from one sample sequenced in a study of blood T cell repertoires in COVID-19. The repertoire was sequenced with immunoSEQ multiplex PCR; TCRdb's copy has only in-frame clones and lacks some. This sample carries 350,000 to 550,000 clones, around nine tenths of them seen once, and the ten largest clones take approximately 2%. The sample was PBMCs or T cells enriched from blood (not recorded which). These receptors were taken from a woman aged 18-35 years with acute COVID-19.

The J gene is TRBJ2-7, the V gene TRBV7-8, with TRBD1 matching 7 bases. The V gene's germline CDR1 is SGHVS and CDR2 FQNEAQ. CDR3 length: 16 residues. The V segment lost 3 bases and the J segment 2 bases; nucleotides outside the gene matches: 10. CDR3 DNA sequence: TGTGCCAGCAGCTTTATAGGGGGCGACAGGACCTACGAGCAGTACTTC. Residues: CASSFIGGDRTYEQYF.

The chain links TRBV2 to TRBJ1-2, with D possibly TRBD1 on 6 matching bases. The V end was cut by 6 bases, the J end by 4 bases, with 12 bases between. The CDR3 extends over 13 amino acids. Per the germline V gene, CDR1 is SNHLY and CDR2 is FYNNEI. Here the CDR3 reads CASSAQGSYGYTF. DNA of the CDR3: TGTGCCAGCAGCGCCCAGGGGAGCTATGGCTACACCTTC.

This sequence joins TRBV7-6 and TRBJ2-5, with a tentative D call TRBD2 (6 bases). In germline, CDR1 is SGHVS, CDR2 FNYEAQ. The CDR3 totals 16 residues. Trimming left V 5 bases short and J 1 base short, with 17 bases between. CDR3 protein: CASSLTPRGLQETQYF. The CDR3 DNA follows: TGTGCCAGCAGCCTAACCCCGCGGGGACTCCAAGAGACCCAGTACTTC.

Note on this clone: The junction departs from the called germline gene at one end, perhaps through a read error. This chain connects TRBV3-1 (or the pseudogene TRBV3-2) to TRBJ2-7, with D possibly being TRBD1 (5 bases). This CDR3 is 13 amino acids long. The germline gives CDR1 LGHDT, CDR2 YNNKEL (reference sequence). CDR3 amino acids: CASSQDRSYEQYF. The DNA for the CDR3 is TGTGCCAGCAGTCAAGACAGATCCTACGAGCAGTACTTC.

This clone was seen just once. The V and J genes are TRBV16 and TRBJ2-5; D might be TRBD1 (6 bases). Germline V lookup: CDR1 KGHSY, CDR2 FQNENV. V was cut by 2 bases and J by 3 bases, with 22 bases left in between. There are 18 residues in the CDR3. The CDR3 DNA sequence: TGTGCCAGCAGCCAAATCTTCCGGGACATCCGAGGCAAAGAGACCCAGTACTTC. Translating it yields CASSQIFRDIRGKETQYF. The complete variable domain, with remaining parts taken from reference TRBV16 and TRBJ2-5, reads GEEVAQTPKHLVRGEGQKAKLYCAPIKGHSYVFWYQQVLKNEFKFLISFQNENVFDETGMPKERFSAKCLPNSPCSLEIQATKLEDSAVYFCASSQIFRDIRGKETQYFGPGTRLLVL.

The chain links TRBV7-9 to TRBJ1-1; D is ambiguous. From germline, CDR1 is SEHNR and CDR2 FQNEAQ (reference sequence). V shed 0 bases and J shed 13 bases, with 6 bases lying between them. The CDR3 sequence is 10 residues long. In DNA, the CDR3 is TGTGCCAGCAGCTTAGCCCCGGTTTTCTTT. Its translation is CASSLAPVFF.

The J gene is TRBJ2-1, the V gene TRBV12-5; TRBD2 matches 7 bases. V was clipped by 1 base and J by 5 bases; unmatched bases: 5. This CDR3 comprises 15 residues. The germline V gene encodes CDR1 LGHNT and CDR2 FRNRAP. The chain's CDR3 is CASGLGSSGNNEQFF. CDR3 in DNA: TGTGCTAGTGGTTTGGGTTCTAGCGGAAACAATGAGCAGTTCTTC.

The chain combines TRBV7-2 with TRBJ1-4, with unresolved D. The V end lost 1 base, the J end lost 7 bases, and 10 bases lay between the germline ends. CDR3 length: 14 residues. CDR1 and CDR2 from the germline V gene are SGHTA and FQGNSA. Here the CDR3 reads CASSLVGAGEKLFF. The CDR3 bases are TGTGCCAGCAGCTTAGTAGGCGCGGGTGAAAAACTGTTTTTT.

The V gene is TRBV20-1, the J gene TRBJ1-1; no clear D gene. Deletions cut 7 bases from V and 5 bases from J, with 5 bases between. This CDR3 is built from 9 residues. In germline, CDR1 is DFQATT, CDR2 SNEGSKA (reference sequence). CDR3 sequence: CSGSTEAFF. The CDR3 nucleotides are TGCAGTGGGAGTACTGAAGCTTTCTTT.

This rearrangement joins TRBV19 to TRBJ2-3; no firm D call. Trimming took 3 bases from V and 5 from J, leaving 18 bases between them. Germline loops: CDR1 LNHDA, CDR2 SQIVND (reference sequence). The CDR3 is 16 amino acids. CDR3 in amino acids: CASSIIVDYYGDTQYF. The CDR3 DNA follows: TGTGCCAGTAGTATTATAGTGGATTACTATGGAGATACGCAGTATTTT. Supplemented by reference TRBV19 and TRBJ2-3, the full variable domain reads DGGITQSPKYLFRKEGQNVTLSCEQNLNHDAMYWYRQDPGQGLRLIYYSQIVNDFQKGDIAEGYSVSREKKESFPLTVTSAQKNPTAFYLCASSIIVDYYGDTQYFGPGTRLTVL.

V is TRBV19 and J is TRBJ1-5; 8 bases fit TRBD1. V dropped 4 bases and J dropped 4; count of bases not matched to a gene: 6. This CDR3 has 15 amino acids. Per the germline V gene, CDR1 is LNHDA and CDR2 is SQIVND (reference sequence). CDR3 region: CASSTRQGTNQPQHF. The CDR3 DNA reads as TGTGCCAGTAGTACCAGACAGGGGACGAATCAGCCCCAGCATTTT.

The chain links TRBV10-3 to TRBJ2-7; 12 nucleotides match TRBD2. The CDR3 extends over 18 amino acids. V was clipped by 0 bases and J by 2 bases; unmatched bases: 8. The germline CDR1 and CDR2 sequences are ENHRY and SYGVKD. Written as DNA, the CDR3 is TGTGCCATCAGTGAGTCCTCTAGCGGGGGGGCCATAACCTACGAGCAGTACTTC. Translated, it gives CAISESSSGGAITYEQYF.

The rearrangement uses TRBV14 and TRBJ2-1; 16 nucleotides line up with TRBD2. With V trimmed by 4 bases and J by 0 bases, 3 bases remained unmatched. The germline CDR1 and CDR2 sequences are SGHDN and FVKESK. CDR3 size: 18 residues. CDR3 protein: CASSLGLAGGRSYNEQFF. The DNA of the CDR3 is TGTGCCAGCAGCCTGGGACTAGCGGGAGGGCGCTCCTACAATGAGCAGTTCTTC.

The chain combines TRBV6-5 with TRBJ2-1; TRBD1 might be the D (5 bases). Trimming pared 10 bases from V and 2 bases from J, leaving 12 bases between. The CDR3 length is 13 residues. Germline-derived CDR1 and CDR2 are MNHEY and SVGAGI. The CDR3 coding sequence is TGTGCCACTTGGGGCTATCCCTACAATGAGCAGTTCTTC. The encoded protein is CATWGYPYNEQFF.

The chain uses TRBV18 and TRBJ2-7, with D unclear. The CDR3 consists of 17 residues. CDR1 is KGHSH, CDR2 LQKENI, per germline. The V and J ends lost 5 bases and 3 bases respectively, with 23 bases between them. The CDR3 loop reads CASSTTFGGDYGYEQYF. In DNA, the CDR3 is TGTGCCAGCTCAACCACCTTCGGCGGCGATTACGGCTACGAGCAGTACTTC.

The rearrangement uses TRBV16 and TRBJ2-3, with 14 bases matching TRBD2. With 4 bases clipped from V and 5 bases from J, the junction kept 5 bases outside the gene matches. This CDR3 contains 16 residues. The germline V gene encodes CDR1 KGHSY and CDR2 FQNENV. In nucleotides, the CDR3 is TGTGCCAGCAGCCCACGGACTAGCGGGAGGAAAGATACGCAGTATTTT. This encodes CASSPRTSGRKDTQYF.

The chain joins TRBV27 to TRBJ1-3; 7 nucleotides align to TRBD1. J lost 4 bases, V lost 6 bases, and 6 bases had no gene match. The CDR3 covers 14 residues. Per germline, CDR1 MNHEY and CDR2 SMNVEV (reference sequence). CDR3 sequence (DNA): TGTGCCAGCAGAAGAGAGGGGGCGGGAAACACCATATATTTT. Protein: CASRREGAGNTIYF.

This clone was detected once. The chain recombines TRBV18 with TRBJ1-4; D ambiguous. The V and J ends lost 3 bases and 0 bases respectively, with 14 bases between them. This CDR3 has 17 amino acids. Germline values: CDR1 KGHSH, CDR2 LQKENI. Here the CDR3 DNA reads TGTGCCAGCTCACCTATCGCGCGCGGAGCAACTAATGAAAAACTGTTTTTT. Translated: CASSPIARGATNEKLFF.

The DNA of the CDR3 is TGTGCCAGCAGCTTAGCGGGGACTCCCTACGAGCAGTACTTC. Residues: CASSLAGTPYEQYF. V usage is TRBV7-2 and J usage is TRBJ2-7; a possible D gene is TRBD2 (6 bases). CDR3 length: 14 residues. The V gene's germline CDR1 is SGHTA and CDR2 FQGNSA. Trimming took off 0 bases at V and 2 bases at J, with 8 bases between the two ends.

The rearrangement links TRBV11-2 to TRBJ2-3, with 12 bases lining up with TRBD2. J gave up 1 base and V 4 bases, and 9 bases lay outside the gene matches. The CDR3 is made up of 18 amino acids. The germline CDR1 and CDR2 sequences are SGHAT and FQNNGV. The CDR3 region has the DNA TGTGCCAGCAGCTCATCCCAGCTAGCGGGAGGGCGCACAGATACGCAGTATTTT. Protein sequence: CASSSSQLAGGRTDTQYF.

The chain joins TRBV7-3 to TRBJ2-1; TRBD2 matches at 10 bases. CDR1 SGHTA and CDR2 FQGTGA come from the germline V gene. The junction had 6 bases not matched to a gene; V was cut back by 4 bases and J by 6 bases. The CDR3 contains 15 residues. As DNA, the CDR3 is TGTGCCAGCAGCTCAAGCGGGGGGGCCGGCAATGAGCAGTTCTTC. Its protein is CASSSSGGAGNEQFF. The full variable domain, its missing parts supplied by reference TRBV7-3 and TRBJ2-1, is GAGVSQTPSNKVTEKGKYVELRCDPISGHTALYWYRQSLGQGPEFLIYFQGTGAADDSGLPNDRFFAVRPEGSVSTLKIQRTERGDSAVYLCASSSSGGAGNEQFFGPGTRLTVL.

CDR3 sequence: CASRTGDYEQYF. The CDR3 bases are TGTGCCAGCAGAACAGGGGACTACGAGCAGTACTTC. V and J are TRBV7-9 and TRBJ2-7; 7 bases agree with TRBD1. Trimming at V came to 6 bases and at J to 3 bases, leaving 2 bases not matched to a gene. In germline, CDR1 is SEHNR, CDR2 FQNEAQ (reference sequence). The CDR3 covers 12 residues. The full variable domain, with the rest looked up from reference TRBV7-9 and TRBJ2-7, is DTGVSQNPRHKITKRGQNVTFRCDPISEHNRLYWYRQTLGQGPEFLTYFQNEAQLEKSRLLSDRFSAERPKGSFSTLEIQRTEQGDSAMYLCASRTGDYEQYFGPGTRLTVT.

CDR3 amino acids: CASRPRDRRRGEKLFF. CDR3 sequence (DNA): TGTGCCAGCAGACCCCGGGACAGGCGTAGAGGTGAAAAACTGTTTTTT. The V call is TRBV7-9, the J call TRBJ1-4; TRBD1 matches at 8 bases. V was clipped by 6 bases and J by 7 bases; unmatched bases: 13. The CDR3 contains 16 residues. CDR1 SEHNR and CDR2 FQNEAQ come from the germline V gene (reference sequence).

The chain carries TRBV4-1 and TRBJ1-1; D uncertain. Germline V gene lookup returns CDR1 MGHRA and CDR2 YSYEKL. The ends were cut back, 0 bases at V and 4 bases at J, with 9 bases in the middle. The CDR3 is 14 residues long. The CDR3 DNA reads as TGCGCCAGCAGCCAAGATCGGGGTGGCACTGAAGCTTTCTTT. Translated: CASSQDRGGTEAFF.

This chain links TRBV18 with TRBJ1-4; TRBD1 might be the D (6 bases). Germline V gives CDR1 KGHSH, CDR2 LQKENI. This CDR3 spans 15 amino acids. Trimming left V 2 bases short and J 1 base short, with 8 bases between. CDR3 loop: CASSPGRGTNEKLFF. CDR3 sequence (DNA): TGTGCCAGCTCACCAGGCAGGGGAACTAATGAAAAACTGTTTTTT. The complete variable domain, with remaining parts taken from reference TRBV18 and TRBJ1-4, reads NAGVMQNPRHLVRRRGQEARLRCSPMKGHSHVYWYRQLPEEGLKFMVYLQKENIIDESGMPKERFSAEFPKEGPSILRIQQVVRGDSAAYFCASSPGRGTNEKLFFGSGTQLSVL.

This chain uses TRBV6-2 or TRBV6-3 with TRBJ1-2, with D perhaps TRBD1 (6 bases). The CDR3 is 14 residues long. Trimming pared 2 bases from V and 5 bases from J, leaving 12 bases between. Germline CDR1 reads MNHEY; CDR2 reads SVGEGT. The CDR3 coding sequence is TGTGCCAGCAGTTACGTCGACAGGAGGTATGGCTACACCTTC. It yields the protein CASSYVDRRYGYTF.

The chain links TRBV4-3 to TRBJ2-7, with 10 positions matching TRBD1. V trimming: 5 bases; J trimming: 4 bases; junction bases outside the gene matches: 8. CDR1 and CDR2 (germline): LGHNA, YSLEER. The CDR3 has 15 residues. The CDR3 coding sequence is TGCGCCAGCAGCGCCGGCGGACAGGGGGAGTACGAGCAGTACTTC. This codes for CASSAGGQGEYEQYF.

The chain uses TRBV6-5 and TRBJ2-7; maybe TRBD1 (6 bases). V was cut by 2 bases and J by 5 bases, with 10 bases left in between. CDR3 length equals 13 residues. From germline, CDR1 is MNHEY and CDR2 SVGAGI. The CDR3: CASSYPGQHEQYF. Here the CDR3 DNA reads TGTGCCAGCAGTTACCCGGGACAACACGAGCAGTACTTC.

The rearrangement joins TRBV7-8 to TRBJ2-2; 8 nucleotides align to TRBD1. V trimming: 5 bases; J trimming: 0 bases; junction bases outside the gene matches: 5. Germline V CDR1 and CDR2: SGHVS, FQNEAQ. This CDR3 spans 16 amino acids. CDR3 residues: CASSPQQGANTGELFF. DNA for the CDR3: TGTGCCAGCAGCCCCCAACAGGGGGCGAACACCGGGGAGCTGTTTTTT.

This chain uses TRBV5-1 with TRBJ1-4; tentative D call: TRBD1 (5 bases). Trimming removed 1 base at V and 4 bases at J, with 11 bases between. Per germline, CDR1 SGHRS and CDR2 YFSETQ. The CDR3 is 15 residues long. The CDR3 bases are TGCGCCAGCAGCTTGCAGGGTGGTTTTAATGAAAAACTGTTTTTT. It translates to CASSLQGGFNEKLFF.